Listed here is a single T cell receptor (beta chain). Its target is not known. The entry originates in a study of radiation and T cells in renal cell carcinoma. Measured with immunoSEQ multiplex PCR; TCRdb has only the in-frame clones, and not every one. The sample holds about 90,000 clones, roughly 88% seen once. Study findings and constraints: From baseline, blood top tumor clonotypes peaked at 2 weeks post-radiation.

The sample's time point: blood 4 weeks post-SBRT, at nephrectomy. Treatment noted: 15 Gy SBRT to primary tumor, nephrectomy 4 weeks later. Nephrectomy followed 15 Gy stereotactic body radiation by 4 weeks. This renal cell carcinoma was of the clear cell type. Looked up from germline, CDR1 is LNHDA and CDR2 is SQIVND (reference sequence). Trimming removed 7 bases at V and 0 bases at J, with 10 bases between. This CDR3 is built from 14 residues. This specimen was blood, taken from a patient whose treatment included radiotherapy and nephrectomy. The chain recombines TRBV19 with TRBJ2-1; D gene unclear. The sequence was obtained from a man between 60 and 75 years old with renal cell carcinoma. The CDR3 loop reads CASTPSRSYNEQFF. The CDR3 DNA reads TGTGCCAGTACCCCCTCCCGCTCCTACAATGAGCAGTTCTTC. Complete variable domain (other parts from reference TRBV19 and TRBJ2-1): DGGITQSPKYLFRKEGQNVTLSCEQNLNHDAMYWYRQDPGQGLRLIYYSQIVNDFQKGDIAEGYSVSREKKESFPLTVTSAQKNPTAFYLCASTPSRSYNEQFFGPGTRLTVL.